The rows below give T cell receptor beta chains drawn from one sample of a study of blood T cell repertoires in COVID-19. Clones were sequenced by immunoSEQ multiplex PCR, and TCRdb holds only the in-frame ones, with some missing. The sample has 75,000 to 100,000 clones; almost 85% are singletons. Material: peripheral blood. The receptors were gathered from a human donor in a cohort sampled during active COVID-19. The CDR3 runs from the conserved cysteine through the conserved F or W. Each record gives: D gene, J gene, V gene, clone size, CDR3 protein, CDR3 DNA. D genes are given only for firm matches. A clone size is listed for some rows: how often the clone was seen (once, few, many), or a class if it is expanded.

TRBD1	TRBJ2-1	TRBV3-1/TRBV3-2	.	CASSQEGRTGRYYNEQFF	TGTGCCAGCAGCCAAGAGGGGCGGACAGGGCGTTATTACAATGAGCAGTTCTTC
TRBD2	TRBJ2-2	TRBV11-2	.	CASSSWGGKMAGELFF	TGTGCCAGCAGCTCCTGGGGGGGGAAAATGGCCGGGGAGCTGTTTTTT
TRBD1	TRBJ1-1	TRBV12-5	few	CASGLTFLQGKPQILNTEAFF	TGTGCTAGTGGTTTGACCTTCTTACAGGGGAAGCCCCAAATTCTGAACACTGAAGCTTTCTTT
TRBD1	TRBJ1-4	TRBV7-9	many	CASNLGQGGTNEKLFF	TGTGCCAGCAACTTAGGACAGGGCGGTACTAATGAAAAACTGTTTTTT
TRBD1	TRBJ2-7	TRBV9	.	CASSVQGAGEQYF	TGTGCCAGCAGCGTACAGGGGGCTGGCGAGCAGTACTTC
TRBD2	TRBJ2-3	TRBV28	.	CASDRSGATTDTQYF	TGTGCCAGCGATAGGAGCGGGGCAACTACAGATACGCAGTATTTT
TRBD1	TRBJ2-2	TRBV7-6	.	CASSLVGQGELFF	TGTGCCAGCAGCTTAGTCGGACAGGGAGAGCTGTTTTTT
TRBD1	TRBJ2-2	TRBV2	.	CACRQGGSAGELFF	TGTGCCTGTAGACAGGGGGGATCTGCCGGGGAGCTGTTTTTT
.	TRBJ1-3	TRBV30	.	CAWITGNTIYF	TGTGCCTGGATCACTGGAAACACCATATATTTT
.	TRBJ2-3	TRBV24-1	.	CATSPGSDTQYF	TGTGCCACCAGTCCAGGGTCAGATACGCAGTATTTT
.	TRBJ1-6	TRBV28	.	CASSSLRGNSPLHF	TGTGCCAGCAGTTCCCTCAGGGGAAATTCACCCCTCCACTTT
.	TRBJ1-2	TRBV7-2	.	CASSSQPTRLTLNHGYTF	TGTGCCAGCAGCTCGCAACCCACCAGACTCACCCTTAATCATGGCTACACCTTC
TRBD1	TRBJ1-2	TRBV28	once	CASRNRGVGYTF	TGTGCCAGCCGTAACAGGGGTGTTGGCTACACCTTC
.	TRBJ1-4	TRBV28	.	CASSLRGEKLFF	TGTGCCAGCAGTTTACGGGGGGAAAAACTGTTTTTT
.	TRBJ2-6	TRBV27	.	CASSPRRQSSGANVLTF	TGTGCCAGCAGTCCGAGGAGACAGAGCTCTGGGGCCAACGTCCTGACTTTC
.	TRBJ1-4	TRBV27	few	CASSKIATNEKLFF	TGTGCCAGTTCCAAAATTGCAACTAATGAAAAACTGTTTTTT
.	TRBJ2-5	TRBV3-1/TRBV3-2	.	CASSPGPETQYF	TGTGCCAGCAGCCCAGGGCCAGAGACCCAGTACTTC
.	TRBJ2-4	TRBV19	.	CASGHHIQYF	TGTGCCAGTGGCCATCACATTCAGTACTTC
TRBD1	TRBJ1-5	TRBV4-2	.	CASSPDRVGQPQHF	TGTGCCAGCAGCCCAGACAGGGTAGGTCAGCCCCAGCATTTT
TRBD1	TRBJ2-2	TRBV10-1	.	CASSGQGFTGELFF	TGCGCCAGCAGTGGACAGGGATTCACCGGGGAGCTGTTTTTT
TRBD1	TRBJ1-2	TRBV5-1	.	CASSSGTAVGYTF	TGCGCCAGCAGCTCCGGGACAGCAGTGGGCTACACCTTC
.	TRBJ2-1	TRBV7-9	.	CASSLASPGVGDEQFF	TGTGCCAGCAGCTTAGCCTCCCCAGGCGTCGGGGATGAGCAGTTCTTC
.	TRBJ2-7	TRBV30	.	CAWSISGWSSVYEQYF	TGTGCCTGGAGTATTTCAGGGTGGTCTTCCGTCTACGAGCAGTACTTC
TRBD2	TRBJ2-3	TRBV7-2	few	CASSLSGGDTQYF	TGTGCCAGCAGCCTTAGCGGGGGCGATACGCAGTATTTT
TRBD1	TRBJ2-2	TRBV11-3	.	CASSSLTGPTGELFF	TGTGCCAGCAGCTCCTTGACAGGGCCTACCGGGGAGCTGTTTTTT
.	TRBJ1-1	TRBV15	.	CATTNTPNTEAFF	TGTGCCACTACAAATACCCCGAACACTGAAGCTTTCTTT
.	TRBJ1-6	TRBV3-1/TRBV3-2	.	CASSQARGGSPLHF	TGTGCCAGCAGCCAAGCTCGGGGAGGTTCACCCCTCCACTTT
.	TRBJ2-5	TRBV20-1	.	CSASISQETQYF	TGCAGTGCTAGTATTAGTCAAGAGACCCAGTACTTC
.	TRBJ1-2	TRBV7-6	.	CASSQRGGDGYTF	TGTGCCAGCAGCCAGAGGGGGGGGGATGGCTACACCTTC
.	TRBJ1-5	TRBV11-2	.	CASSLGVNQPQHF	TGTGCCAGCAGCTTAGGAGTTAATCAGCCCCAGCATTTT
.	TRBJ1-2	TRBV10-1	.	CASRGHPVPKGYGYTF	TGCGCCAGCCGGGGACACCCAGTCCCCAAGGGCTATGGCTACACCTTC
.	TRBJ1-5	TRBV12-5	.	CASGDVRGTALYSNQPQHF	TGTGCTAGTGGTGATGTAAGGGGGACGGCGCTTTATAGCAATCAGCCCCAGCATTTT
TRBD2	TRBJ2-3	TRBV15	once	CATSRGGGGFRSDTQYF	TGTGCCACCAGCAGGGGCGGGGGGGGTTTTAGGTCAGATACGCAGTATTTT
.	TRBJ2-2	TRBV3-1/TRBV3-2	.	CASSQFLASTGELFF	TGTGCCAGCAGCCAATTTTTAGCGTCTACCGGGGAGCTGTTTTTT
TRBD1	TRBJ1-1	TRBV19	.	CASSETGGLKGNTEAFF	TGTGCCAGTAGCGAAACAGGGGGTTTAAAGGGGAACACTGAAGCTTTCTTT
TRBD1	TRBJ1-5	TRBV12-3/TRBV12-4	.	CASSLTGSQPQHF	TGTGCCAGCAGTTTGACAGGGAGTCAGCCCCAGCATTTT
TRBD1	TRBJ2-1	TRBV9	.	CASSPTGGTYNEQFF	TGTGCCAGCAGCCCCACAGGGGGGACCTACAATGAGCAGTTCTTC
.	TRBJ1-1	TRBV7-8	.	CASSLVMNTEAFF	TGTGCCAGCAGCTTAGTTATGAACACTGAAGCTTTCTTT
.	TRBJ2-7	TRBV5-6	few	CASSFRSSYEQYF	TGTGCCAGCAGCTTTAGGAGCTCCTACGAGCAGTACTTC
TRBD1	TRBJ1-2	TRBV4-2	.	CASSQSGQGNGYTF	TGTGCCAGCAGCCAATCGGGACAGGGGAACGGCTACACCTTC
TRBD1	TRBJ1-5	TRBV19	.	CASRRTGGELDYSNQPQHF	TGTGCCAGTAGAAGGACAGGGGGCGAATTAGATTATAGCAATCAGCCCCAGCATTTT
TRBD1	TRBJ2-7	TRBV10-3	once	CAISESLTGGSYEQYF	TGTGCCATCAGTGAGTCTTTGACAGGGGGCTCCTACGAGCAGTACTTC
TRBD2	TRBJ2-3	TRBV7-8	.	CASSVGLAGGGDTQYF	TGTGCCAGCAGCGTCGGACTAGCGGGGGGAGGGGATACGCAGTATTTT
.	TRBJ2-7	TRBV5-1	.	CASSLEQLPSYEQYF	TGCGCCAGCAGCTTGGAACAGCTTCCCTCCTACGAGCAGTACTTC
TRBD1	TRBJ1-1	TRBV2	.	CASLGQVGGEAFF	TGTGCCAGCTTAGGACAGGTTGGGGGTGAAGCTTTCTTT
TRBD2	TRBJ2-5	TRBV6-1	.	CASSEALAGVETQYF	TGTGCCAGCAGTGAGGCACTAGCGGGGGTAGAGACCCAGTACTTC
.	TRBJ1-1	TRBV4-1	.	CASRQQGLAFF	TGCGCCAGCAGACAACAGGGTCTTGCTTTCTTT
TRBD2	TRBJ2-3	TRBV10-2	.	CASSEGRGVWTDTQYF	TGCGCCAGCAGTGAGGGGCGGGGGGTTTGGACAGATACGCAGTATTTT
.	TRBJ1-5	TRBV27	.	CASSSVNQPQHF	TGTGCCAGCAGTTCGGTTAATCAGCCCCAGCATTTT
.	TRBJ2-7	TRBV19	.	CASSRKSTGSHEQYF	TGTGCCAGTAGTCGGAAGAGTACAGGGTCCCACGAGCAGTACTTC
TRBD1	TRBJ1-2	TRBV19	.	CASRPGTGVGGYTF	TGTGCCAGTCGGCCCGGGACAGGGGTGGGCGGCTACACCTTC
.	TRBJ1-6	TRBV19	once	CASSPYPRRGTPLHF	TGTGCCAGTAGTCCATACCCCAGGCGGGGAACCCCCCTCCACTTT
.	TRBJ2-2	TRBV2	.	CASIINRSTGELFF	TGTGCCAGCATAATTAACAGAAGCACCGGGGAGCTGTTTTTT
.	TRBJ2-1	TRBV9	.	CASSVYYSYNEQFF	TGTGCCAGCAGCGTATATTACAGCTACAATGAGCAGTTCTTC
TRBD1	TRBJ2-2	TRBV27	once	CASRTGYSNTGELFF	TGTGCCAGCAGGACAGGGTATTCGAACACCGGGGAGCTGTTTTTT
.	TRBJ2-7	TRBV9	.	CASSPRAPSGYEQYF	TGTGCCAGCAGCCCCCGGGCCCCAAGCGGCTACGAGCAGTACTTC
.	TRBJ2-2	TRBV28	few	CASSLESYNGELFF	TGTGCCAGCAGTTTGGAGTCATACAACGGGGAGCTGTTTTTT
.	TRBJ1-5	TRBV30	few	CDVRGESNQPQHF	TGTGATGTTCGGGGGGAGAGCAATCAGCCCCAGCATTTT